The clone carrying this TCR beta chain was seen at least ten times. Its antigen is as yet unknown. The V end lost 4 bases, the J end lost 6 bases, and 12 bases lay between the germline ends. Germline V gene data show CDR1 as KGHSH and CDR2 as LQKENI. The CDR3 runs 13 residues. The data are from a study of T cells after yellow fever vaccination. Overall study context: Where fractions had low cell numbers, libraries were prepared from them with the SMART-Seq v4 Ultra Low Input RNA kit. General study results and limits: From the bulk population, abundant clonotypes could contaminate and appear within FACS-sorted repertoires.

Universal primer sites and UMIs were introduced during 5'RACE template-switching synthesis of TCR cDNA. MiXCR was run by TCRdb on the 5' RACE reads, yielding one entry per CDR3 protein. The sample carries approximately 600,000 distinct CDR3 sequences, approximately 13% recorded once. The sample in question was PBMCs, obtained on the day of the yellow fever booster vaccination. The rearrangement uses TRBV18 and TRBJ1-1; D not resolved. The clonotype comes from a man aged 30 to 45 who received the YFV17D yellow fever vaccine. The CDR3 nucleotides are TGTGCCAGCTCACTTGGAGTCTTGGCTGAAGCTTTCTTT. Residues: CASSLGVLAEAFF.